This TCR beta chain emerged from a study of blood T cell repertoires in COVID-19. Study information: Italy, Spain and the United States were the sources of the convalescent and acute COVID-19 samples. Nucleic acid was either cDNA or gDNA, and it came from T cells, B-cell-depleted T cells, or PBMCs.

Trimming removed 7 bases from V and 5 bases from J; junction bases left unmatched: 6. The CDR3 runs to 13 residues. CDR1 KGHDR and CDR2 SFDVKD come from the germline V gene. Sequencing was performed with immunoSEQ multiplex PCR; in TCRdb, only in-frame clones are kept and a portion is missing. The data show approximately 230,000 clones, with roughly 90% seen just once and about 2.2% held by the top ten. The V gene is TRBV24-1, the J gene TRBJ1-1; TRBD1 aligns across 7 bases. Sequenced material: peripheral blood. This TCR derives from a man between 25 and 39 years old who had recovered from COVID-19. This CDR3 is CATRRQGGTEAFF. CDR3 bases: TGTGCCACCAGGAGACAGGGAGGAACTGAAGCTTTCTTT.